This record concerns one T cell receptor (beta chain) sequence. Profiled with immunoSEQ multiplex PCR; TCRdb holds only in-frame clones, not every one. Here the sample spans more than 9,500 clones, 82% being singletons. Treatment defined: randomized to nivolumab then ipilimumab (arm A) or the reverse (arm B). Sorted cells were live CD3+CD8+, lacking CD19 and CD56, from PBMCs. The CDR3 sequence is 13 residues long. V shed 1 base, J shed 5 bases, and the junction held 2 bases outside the gene matches. Germline CDR1 reads SGHNT; CDR2 reads YENEEA. The entry originates in a study of sequential checkpoint blockade in melanoma. Turning to the study itself: After both sequences, patients received maintenance nivolumab.

The sequence came from a human donor with melanoma. The J gene is TRBJ2-7, the V gene TRBV11-3; 7 bases are a match to TRBD2. The source material was CD8+ T cells sorted from blood (inferred from file names), sampled from a patient given nivolumab and ipilimumab in sequence. CDR3 DNA: TGTGCCAGCAGCTTAGCGGGGGGACACGAGCAGTACTTC. Translating gives CASSLAGGHEQYF. The whole variable domain, filled in from reference TRBV11-3 and TRBJ2-7, reads EAGVVQSPRYKIIEKKQPVAFWCNPISGHNTLYWYLQNLGQGPELLIRYENEEAVDDSQLPKDRFSAERLKGVDSTLKIQPAELGDSAVYLCASSLAGGHEQYFGPGTRLTVT.